The T cell receptor (beta chain) under discussion was sequenced for a study of monozygotic twins with inflammatory bowel disease. Template switching appended UMIs that held a 6-nucleotide sample barcode. TCRdb reprocessed the 5' RACE reads and reports one entry per CDR3 protein, with no DNA. The sample has about 380,000 distinct CDR3 sequences. CDR1 and CDR2 from the germline V gene are MRHNA and SNTAGT. The CDR3 sequence is 15 residues long. This receptor was identified in a human donor with ulcerative colitis or Crohn's disease, or a healthy co-twin of an affected twin (not recorded which). Input material: blood. This chain joins TRBV6-4 and TRBJ2-1; TCRdb returns TRBD1, unconfirmable since there is no DNA. Here the CDR3 reads CASSGDRGPYNEQFF.